Listed here are 23 T cell receptor beta chains from one sample, sequenced in a study of T cells in Graves' hyperthyroidism and ophthalmopathy. Regions amplified from RNA transcripts were the TCR beta CDR3 regions. The HTBI primer set drove a first-round RT-PCR of the TCR CDR3. TCRdb re-derived calls from the multiplex PCR reads in MiXCR, one entry per CDR3 protein. The data show roughly 740,000 distinct CDR3 sequences, with around 15% seen just once and over 7.5% held by the top ten. The sequencing input was blood. The receptors were gathered from a man aged 18 to 29 with Graves' hyperthyroidism.

The V gene is TRBV6-5, the J gene TRBJ2-6; D may be TRBD1 (6 bases). The V end was cut by 0 bases, the J end by 0 bases, with 15 bases between. CDR1 is MNHEY and CDR2 is SVGAGI in the germline V gene. CDR3 length: 19 amino acids. The CDR3 nucleotides are TGTGCCAGCAGTTACTCGACACAGGGCCTTAGCTCTGGGGCCAACGTCCTGACTTTC. Encoded protein: CASSYSTQGLSSGANVLTF.

This clonotype was found a few times. Here the CDR3 DNA reads TGTGCCAGCGGTGCCGCAGAGAATGAAAAACTGTTTTTT. It translates to CASGAAENEKLFF. The chain is built from TRBV28 and TRBJ1-4; D is unclear. The CDR3 consists of 13 residues. V lost 8 bases and J lost 5, with 12 bases in between. Germline V gene lookup returns CDR1 MDHEN and CDR2 SYDVKM.

The chain carries TRBV30 and TRBJ1-1, with 7 bases fitting TRBD1. The CDR3 has 14 amino acids. Germline CDR1 and CDR2: GTSNPN and SVGIG (reference sequence). V shed 4 bases and J 1 base; nucleotides not matched to a gene: 6. The CDR3 DNA reads TGTGCCTGGACGGGAAAGGGGGCGAACACTGAAGCTTTCTTT. This sequence encodes CAWTGKGANTEAFF.

The gene calls are TRBV7-2 and TRBJ2-7; D not resolved. V lost 5 bases to trimming and J lost 2 bases, with 16 bases between them. There are 15 residues in the CDR3. In germline, CDR1 is SGHTA, CDR2 FQGNSA. CDR3 sequence (DNA): TGTGCCAGCAGCCTGCTGGCCCAGGCCCCCTACGAGCAGTACTTC. Its protein product is CASSLLAQAPYEQYF.

This chain connects TRBV20-1 to TRBJ2-5, with 7 bases identical to TRBD2. V was clipped by 6 bases and J by 1 base; unmatched bases: 11. Germline V CDR1 and CDR2: DFQATT, SNEGSKA (reference sequence). This CDR3 is built from 15 residues. The CDR3 nucleotides read TGCAGTGCGCAGGTGGCAGCGGGATCCCAAGAGACCCAGTACTTC. Protein sequence: CSAQVAAGSQETQYF.

There are a few counts of this clonotype. The J gene is TRBJ2-3, the V gene TRBV5-1, with 7 positions matching TRBD1. CDR3 length: 15 residues. V lost 2 bases and J lost 4; bases outside the gene matches: 7. CDR1 is SGHRS, CDR2 YFSETQ, per germline. CDR3 sequence reads: CASSFDRQGSDTQYF. CDR3 DNA: TGCGCCAGCAGCTTCGATCGACAGGGCTCAGATACGCAGTATTTT.

This chain uses TRBV12-3 or TRBV12-4 with TRBJ1-2; D is ambiguous. The CDR3 loop spans 11 amino acids. Trimming took off 8 bases at V and 8 bases at J, with 12 bases between the two ends. The CDR3 bases are TGTGCCAGCGGGCCCCGCTGGGGCTACACCTTC. This encodes CASGPRWGYTF.

This clonotype was found once. The rearrangement joins TRBV6-2 or TRBV6-3 to TRBJ2-1, with D unclear. Germline assignment: CDR1 MNHEY and CDR2 SVGEGT. The V gene lost 2 bases and the J gene lost 5 bases, with 7 bases spanning the gap. The CDR3 runs to 13 residues. CDR3 sequence (DNA): TGTGCCAGCAGTTACCACACTAACAATGAGCAGTTCTTC. Its protein is CASSYHTNNEQFF.

There are a few counts of this clonotype. V is TRBV11-2 and J is TRBJ2-7, with D unresolved. Looked up from germline, CDR1 is SGHAT and CDR2 is FQNNGV. V was cut by 2 bases and J by 2 bases, with 10 bases left in between. There are 14 residues in the CDR3. The CDR3 sequence is CASSLTRKTYEQYF. The DNA of the CDR3 is TGTGCCAGCAGCTTAACCCGAAAGACCTACGAGCAGTACTTC.

The DNA for the CDR3 is TGCAGTGCTAGAGATTGGGGACTAGCGGGAGATGGGGAGACCCAGTACTTC. Translated, it gives CSARDWGLAGDGETQYF. The rearrangement joins TRBV20-1 to TRBJ2-5; 14 positions match TRBD2. Per the germline V gene, CDR1 is DFQATT and CDR2 is SNEGSKA (reference sequence). The CDR3 is 17 residues long. Trimming cost V 0 bases and J 5 bases; bases outside gene matches: 8.

This clonotype was observed at least ten times. The V call is TRBV7-8, the J call TRBJ2-7; TRBD2 matches at 11 bases. The CDR3 is 16 amino acids. Germline CDR1 is SGHVS and CDR2 is FQNEAQ. The J segment lost 4 bases and the V segment lost 1 base, leaving 6 bases of the junction unmatched. CDR3 nucleotide sequence: TGTGCCAGCAGCTTAGTAGCGGGAGGGCCTAGGTACGAGCAGTACTTC. It encodes CASSLVAGGPRYEQYF.

The chain links TRBV7-3 to TRBJ2-5, with 8 bases matching TRBD2. This CDR3 comprises 16 residues. V was pared by 1 base and J by 4 bases, with 8 bases of the junction left unmatched. Germline CDR1 reads SGHTA; CDR2 reads FQGTGA. As DNA, the CDR3 is TGTGCCAGCAGCTTAAAGGGCAGCGGGAGTGGAGAGACCCAGTACTTC. Translating gives CASSLKGSGSGETQYF.

This clonotype was seen ten or more times. The chain has TRBV18 and TRBJ2-7; 8 bases are shared with TRBD2. Unmatched junction bases numbered 7, after V lost 3 bases and J lost 6 bases. The CDR3 is made up of 14 amino acids. Germline V lookup: CDR1 KGHSH, CDR2 LQKENI. CDR3 loop: CASSPLAGLSEQYF. In nucleotides, the CDR3 is TGTGCCAGCTCACCGTTAGCGGGATTAAGCGAGCAGTACTTC.

The rearrangement uses TRBV7-9 and TRBJ2-3, with D possibly matching TRBD1 (5 bases). V gave up 8 bases and J gave up 2 bases, with 14 bases separating them. The germline CDR1 and CDR2 sequences are SEHNR and FQNEAQ (reference sequence). CDR3 length: 14 residues. The CDR3 nucleotides read TGTGCCAGCCCCTGGCAGGGATACACAGATACGCAGTATTTT. Translated: CASPWQGYTDTQYF.

The rearrangement uses TRBV5-8 and TRBJ1-5; tentative D call: TRBD1 (5 bases). The CDR3 contains 15 residues. The germline V gene encodes CDR1 SGHTS and CDR2 YDEGEE. V shed 6 bases and J shed 4 bases, with 17 bases lying between them. This CDR3 is CASISNGAVNQPQHF. Here the CDR3 DNA reads TGTGCCAGCATCTCCAACGGGGCAGTGAATCAGCCCCAGCATTTT.

This clonotype was seen repeatedly, ten times or more. The rearrangement links TRBV24-1 to TRBJ2-2, with 7 bases aligning to TRBD1. The CDR3 runs to 16 residues. Germline trimming cut 3 bases from V and 0 bases from J; bases unmatched to any gene: 3. CDR1 and CDR2 from the germline V gene are KGHDR and SFDVKD. CDR3 coding DNA: TGTGCCACCAGTGATCCCGGACAGGCGAACACCGGGGAGCTGTTTTTT. Amino acid sequence: CATSDPGQANTGELFF.

The chain employs TRBV29-1 and TRBJ2-1; D is perhaps TRBD1 (6 bases). Trimming cost V 7 bases and J 4 bases, with 17 bases left between them. This CDR3 is built from 14 residues. Germline CDR1 SQVTM, CDR2 ANQGSEA. The CDR3 nucleotides read TGCAGCGCGACCGGGCGGCAGGGGTACAATGAGCAGTTCTTC. It yields the protein CSATGRQGYNEQFF.

The J gene is TRBJ2-2, the V gene TRBV6-1; 9 nucleotides agree with TRBD2. Germline CDR1 reads MNHNS; CDR2 reads SASEGT. Trimming took 5 bases from V and 5 from J; bases not matched to a gene: 6. The CDR3 covers 15 residues. The CDR3 DNA reads TGTGCCAGCAGTTCTAGCGGGACTTTTACCGGGGAGCTGTTTTTT. It specifies CASSSSGTFTGELFF.

The chain uses TRBV20-1 and TRBJ1-1, with D uncertain. V was pared by 5 bases and J by 3 bases, with 4 bases between. The CDR3 sequence is 10 residues long. Germline V lookup: CDR1 DFQATT, CDR2 SNEGSKA (reference sequence). CDR3 sequence (DNA): TGCAGTGCTTTGTACACTGAAGCTTTCTTT. Protein product: CSALYTEAFF.

Notes on this clonotype: The junction differs from germline at one of its ends, possibly a read error. The chain carries TRBV6-2 or TRBV6-3 and TRBJ2-5; D gene unclear. This CDR3 spans 14 amino acids. Germline CDR1 is MNHEY and CDR2 is SVGEGT. For the CDR3, the DNA is TGTGCCAGCAGTTACGGGCCAGCACAAGAGACCCAGCACTTC. It yields the protein CASSYGPAQETQHF.

The table lists this clonotype with many counts. The chain joins TRBV7-9 to TRBJ2-1, with TRBD2 identical over 9 bases. V was pared by 0 bases and J by 0 bases, with 3 bases of the junction left unmatched. This CDR3 has 17 residues. Germline V gene data show CDR1 as SEHNR and CDR2 as FQNEAQ (reference sequence). The CDR3 coding sequence is TGTGCCAGCAGCTTAGCGACTAGCGGAAGCTCCTACAATGAGCAGTTCTTC. Its translation is CASSLATSGSSYNEQFF.

The chain carries TRBV24-1 and TRBJ2-1, with D perhaps matching TRBD2 (6 bases). The CDR3 length is 17 residues. Trimming pared 3 bases from V and 0 bases from J, leaving 14 bases between. CDR1 and CDR2 from the germline V gene are KGHDR and SFDVKD. CDR3 in amino acids: CATSDPQGLSSYNEQFF. The CDR3 DNA sequence: TGTGCCACCAGTGATCCTCAGGGACTGAGCTCCTACAATGAGCAGTTCTTC.

This clonotype was picked up many times. The chain recombines TRBV28 with TRBJ2-7; 8 bases line up with TRBD1. This CDR3 is 13 amino acids long. Germline CDR1 is MDHEN and CDR2 is SYDVKM. V lost 4 bases to trimming and J lost 7 bases; unmatched junction nucleotides: 6. The CDR3 sequence is CASSSQDRVEQYF. The CDR3 DNA follows: TGTGCCAGCAGTTCTCAGGACAGGGTGGAGCAGTACTTC. Full variable domain (remainder filled in from reference TRBV28 and TRBJ2-7): DVKVTQSSRYLVKRTGEKVFLECVQDMDHENMFWYRQDPGLGLRLIYFSYDVKMKEKGDIPEGYSVSREKKERFSLILESASTNQTSMYLCASSSQDRVEQYFGPGTRLTVT.